The T cell receptor (beta chain) under discussion was sequenced for a study of blood T cell repertoires in COVID-19. Whole-study context: Material from acute and convalescent COVID-19 was sourced from the United States, Italy and Spain. From T cells, B-cell-depleted T cells, or PBMCs came the material, which was cDNA or gDNA.

V was clipped by 4 bases and J by 6 bases; unmatched bases: 7. The CDR3 spans 17 residues. Germline V lookup: CDR1 KGHDR, CDR2 SFDVKD. Study processing details: By means of reference gene primer amplification, nucleated cell counts were estimated. The method was immunoSEQ multiplex PCR; TCRdb's version includes in-frame clones alone and lacks a portion of them. D and trimming come from the DNA, and the V and J calls and clone size come from that table. The top ten hold 12% of the sample, which has around 190,000 clones, around 79% seen once. Source material: peripheral blood. The TCR sequence derives from a woman in her fifties or sixties with acute or convalescent COVID-19. The J gene is TRBJ1-6, the V gene TRBV24-1; 11 bases fit TRBD1. The CDR3 here is CATSDRGQGDRNSPLHF. The CDR3 bases are TGTGCCACCAGTGACCGGGGACAGGGGGACCGTAATTCACCCCTCCACTTT.